The present TCR beta chain was sequenced within a study of T cell responses to AZD1222 COVID-19 vaccine. The overall study: Second-dose timings of about 4 or about 12 weeks were pooled. Broader study findings: Nearly half of unique spike-specific TCRs reportedly avoided B.1.351 and B.1.1.7 mutated regions. Spike was spanned by vaccine-associated CD4 TCRs, with dominance at 160-218 and 743-854.

Assay used: immunoSEQ multiplex PCR; TCRdb lists only in-frame clones, some missing. Of 130,000 or so clones listed, about 94% are singletons. Germline values: CDR1 MGHDK, CDR2 SYGVNS. The CDR3 spans 17 residues. The ends lost 7 bases at V and 3 bases at J; junction bases unmatched: 7. This clone was detected a few times. As yet, its antigen is unknown. Here the sequenced sample was peripheral blood, taken on day 0 of AZD1222 vaccination. This rearrangement joins TRBV25-1 to TRBJ2-3, with 16 nucleotides matching TRBD2. This receptor was identified in an adult in good health. The CDR3 sequence is CASTSGGLAGGTDTQYF. The DNA for the CDR3 is TGTGCCAGCACCTCGGGGGGACTAGCGGGAGGGACAGATACGCAGTATTTT.